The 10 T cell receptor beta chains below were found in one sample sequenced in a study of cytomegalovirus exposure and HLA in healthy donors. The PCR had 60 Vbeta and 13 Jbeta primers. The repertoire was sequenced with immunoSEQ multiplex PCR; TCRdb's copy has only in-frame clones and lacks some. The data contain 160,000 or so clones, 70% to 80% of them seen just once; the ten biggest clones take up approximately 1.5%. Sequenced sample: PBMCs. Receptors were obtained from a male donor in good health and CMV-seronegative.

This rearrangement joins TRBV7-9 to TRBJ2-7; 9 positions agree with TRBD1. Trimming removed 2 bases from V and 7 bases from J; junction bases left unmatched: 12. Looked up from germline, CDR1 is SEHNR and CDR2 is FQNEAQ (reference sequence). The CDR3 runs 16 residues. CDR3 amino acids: CASSLSGGDRASEQYF. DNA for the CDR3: TGTGCCAGCAGCTTATCGGGCGGGGACAGGGCTAGTGAGCAGTACTTC.

CDR3 residues: CASSQEAGRGGELFF. The CDR3 region has the DNA TGCGCCAGCAGCCAAGAGGCGGGAAGGGGCGGGGAGCTGTTTTTT. The gene calls are TRBV4-1 and TRBJ2-2; D perhaps matches TRBD2 (6 bases). The CDR3 has 15 amino acids. Germline V gene lookup returns CDR1 MGHRA and CDR2 YSYEKL. V was pared by 0 bases and J by 7 bases, with 12 bases between.

The CDR3 here is CASSFSETGAGEQYF. DNA for the CDR3: TGTGCCAGCAGCTTCTCGGAGACGGGAGCAGGCGAGCAGTACTTC. The V call is TRBV13, the J call TRBJ2-7, with D tentatively TRBD2 (6 bases). Trimming stripped 3 bases from V and 6 bases from J, with 18 bases between. The CDR3 runs 15 residues. Germline lookup yields CDR1 PRHDT and CDR2 FYEKMQ (reference sequence).

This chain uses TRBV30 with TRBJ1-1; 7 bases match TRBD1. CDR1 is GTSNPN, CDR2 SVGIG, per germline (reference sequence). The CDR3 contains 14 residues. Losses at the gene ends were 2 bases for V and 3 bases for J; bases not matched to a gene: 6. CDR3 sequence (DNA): TGTGCCTGGAGTCACCGGGACAGATACACTGAAGCTTTCTTT. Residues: CAWSHRDRYTEAFF. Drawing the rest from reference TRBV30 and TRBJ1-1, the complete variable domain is SQTIHQWPATLVQPVGSPLSLECTVEGTSNPNLYWYRQAAGRGLQLLFYSVGIGQISSEVPQNLSASRPQDRQFILSSKKLLLSDSGFYLCAWSHRDRYTEAFFGQGTRLTVV.

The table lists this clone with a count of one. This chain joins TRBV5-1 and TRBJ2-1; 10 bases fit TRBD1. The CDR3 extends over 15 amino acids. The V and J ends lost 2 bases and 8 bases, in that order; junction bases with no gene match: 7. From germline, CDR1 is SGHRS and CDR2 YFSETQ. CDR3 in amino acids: CASSLSGQGFDEQFF. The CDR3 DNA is TGCGCCAGCAGCTTATCGGGACAGGGGTTCGATGAGCAGTTCTTC.

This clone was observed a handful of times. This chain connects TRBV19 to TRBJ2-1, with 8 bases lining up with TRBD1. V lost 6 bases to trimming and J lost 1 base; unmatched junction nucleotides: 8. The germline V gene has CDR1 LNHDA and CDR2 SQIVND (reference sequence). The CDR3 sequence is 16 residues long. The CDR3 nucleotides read TGTGCCAGTAGGCCTAGGGGGGACAGGTCCTACAATGAGCAGTTCTTC. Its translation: CASRPRGDRSYNEQFF.

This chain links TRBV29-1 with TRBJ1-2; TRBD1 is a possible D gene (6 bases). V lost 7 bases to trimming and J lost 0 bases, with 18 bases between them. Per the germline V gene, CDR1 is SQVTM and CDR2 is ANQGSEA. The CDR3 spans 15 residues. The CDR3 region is CSATGAGATNYGYTF. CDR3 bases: TGCAGCGCCACCGGCGCAGGGGCGACTAACTATGGCTACACCTTC. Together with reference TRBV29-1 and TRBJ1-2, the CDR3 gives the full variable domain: SAVISQKPSRDICQRGTSLTIQCQVDSQVTMMFWYRQQPGQSLTLIATANQGSEATYESGFVIDKFPISRPNLTFSTLTVSNMSPEDSSIYLCSATGAGATNYGYTFGSGTRLTVV.

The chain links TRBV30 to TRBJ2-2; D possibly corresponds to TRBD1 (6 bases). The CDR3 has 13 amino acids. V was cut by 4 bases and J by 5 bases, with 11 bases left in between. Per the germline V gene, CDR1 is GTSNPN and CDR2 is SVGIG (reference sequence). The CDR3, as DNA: TGTGCCTGGAACAGGGACAAAACCGGGGAGCTGTTTTTT. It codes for CAWNRDKTGELFF.

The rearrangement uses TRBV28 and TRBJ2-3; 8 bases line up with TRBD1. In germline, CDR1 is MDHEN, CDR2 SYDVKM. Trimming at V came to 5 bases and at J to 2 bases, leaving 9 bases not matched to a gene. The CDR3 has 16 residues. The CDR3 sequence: CASSDQGQGHTDTQYF. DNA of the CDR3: TGTGCCAGCAGTGACCAAGGACAGGGACACACAGATACGCAGTATTTT. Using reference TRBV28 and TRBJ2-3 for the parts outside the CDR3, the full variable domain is DVKVTQSSRYLVKRTGEKVFLECVQDMDHENMFWYRQDPGLGLRLIYFSYDVKMKEKGDIPEGYSVSREKKERFSLILESASTNQTSMYLCASSDQGQGHTDTQYFGPGTRLTVL.

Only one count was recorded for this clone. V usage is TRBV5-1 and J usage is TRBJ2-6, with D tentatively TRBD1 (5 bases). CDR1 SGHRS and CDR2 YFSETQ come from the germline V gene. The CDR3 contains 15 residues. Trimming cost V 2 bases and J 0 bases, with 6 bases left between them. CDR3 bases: TGCGCCAGCAGCTTTGACAGCTCTGGGGCCAACGTCCTGACTTTC. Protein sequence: CASSFDSSGANVLTF.